This TCR beta chain was captured by sequencing in a study of shared clonotypes between healthy human individuals. Study observations and caveats: Sharing across a few donors was seen in around 5.1% of naive CD4 clonotypes.

At the deep level, the assay was run. The genomic DNA of each subset was split evenly across several immunoSEQ plates. Sequencing used immunoSEQ multiplex PCR; TCRdb keeps in-frame clones, though not all of them. The sample has under 200,000 clones; roughly 91% are singletons. This clone appeared a few times. Its antigen is not known. V lost 3 bases, J lost 5 bases, and 4 bases stayed unmatched. The germline V gene encodes CDR1 SGHRS and CDR2 YFSETQ. The CDR3 is 14 residues long. The source is a woman in her thirties in good health. Material for sequencing was naive CD4+ T cells sorted from blood. Described subset: CD45RA+ positively selected. This chain uses TRBV5-1 with TRBJ2-7; 11 positions agree with TRBD1. The CDR3 nucleotides read TGCGCCAGCAGCTGGGGGACAGGGGGAGACGAGCAGTACTTC. Protein sequence: CASSWGTGGDEQYF.